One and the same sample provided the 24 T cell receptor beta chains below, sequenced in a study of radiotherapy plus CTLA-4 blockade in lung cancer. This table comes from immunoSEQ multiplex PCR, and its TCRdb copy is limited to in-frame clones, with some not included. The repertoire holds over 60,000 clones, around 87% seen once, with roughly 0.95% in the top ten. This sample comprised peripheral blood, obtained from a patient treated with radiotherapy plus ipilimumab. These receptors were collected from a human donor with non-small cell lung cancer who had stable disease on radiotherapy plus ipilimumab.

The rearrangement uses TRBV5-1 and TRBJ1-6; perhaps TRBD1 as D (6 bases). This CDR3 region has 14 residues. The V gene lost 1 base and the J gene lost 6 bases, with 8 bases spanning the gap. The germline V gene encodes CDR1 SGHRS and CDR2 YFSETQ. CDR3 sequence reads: CASSLTGPNSPLHF. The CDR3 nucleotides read TGCGCCAGCAGCTTGACAGGGCCTAATTCACCCCTCCACTTT.

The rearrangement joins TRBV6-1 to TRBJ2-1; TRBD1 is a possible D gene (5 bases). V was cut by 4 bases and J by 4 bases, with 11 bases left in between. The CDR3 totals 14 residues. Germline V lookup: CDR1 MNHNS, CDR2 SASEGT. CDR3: CASSASGAYNEQFF. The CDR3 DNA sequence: TGTGCCAGCAGTGCTAGTGGGGCTTACAATGAGCAGTTCTTC.

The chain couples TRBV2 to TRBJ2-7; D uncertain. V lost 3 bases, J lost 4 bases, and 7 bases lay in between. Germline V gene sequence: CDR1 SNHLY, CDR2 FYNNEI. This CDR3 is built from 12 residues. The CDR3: CASSEGSYEQYF. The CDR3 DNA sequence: TGTGCCAGCAGTGAGGGTAGTTACGAGCAGTACTTC.

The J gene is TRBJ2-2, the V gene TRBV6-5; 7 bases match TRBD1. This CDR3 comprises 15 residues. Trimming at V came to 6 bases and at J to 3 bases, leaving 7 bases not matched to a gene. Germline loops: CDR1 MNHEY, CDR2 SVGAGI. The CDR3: CASRSGQLYTGELFF. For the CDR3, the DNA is TGTGCCAGCAGATCGGGACAGTTGTACACCGGGGAGCTGTTTTTT.

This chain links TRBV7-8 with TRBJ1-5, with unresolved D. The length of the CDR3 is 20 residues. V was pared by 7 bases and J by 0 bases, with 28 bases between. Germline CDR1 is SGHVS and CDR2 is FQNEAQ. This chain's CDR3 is CASTNLRLAGGYDSNQPQHF. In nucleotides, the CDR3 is TGTGCCAGCACCAACCTAAGACTGGCCGGTGGGTACGATAGCAATCAGCCCCAGCATTTT.

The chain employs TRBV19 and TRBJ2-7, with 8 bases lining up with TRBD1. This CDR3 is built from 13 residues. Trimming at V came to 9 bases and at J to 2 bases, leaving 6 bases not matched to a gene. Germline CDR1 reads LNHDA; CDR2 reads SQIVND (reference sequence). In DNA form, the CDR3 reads TGTGCCAGCGGGACAGGAGGTACCTACGAGCAGTACTTC. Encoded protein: CASGTGGTYEQYF.

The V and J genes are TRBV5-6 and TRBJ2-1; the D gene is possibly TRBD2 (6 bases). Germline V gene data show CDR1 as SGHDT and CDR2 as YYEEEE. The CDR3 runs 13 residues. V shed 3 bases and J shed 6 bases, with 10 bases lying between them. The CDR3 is CASSSSVPNEQFF. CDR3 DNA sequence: TGTGCCAGCAGCTCTAGCGTCCCCAATGAGCAGTTCTTC. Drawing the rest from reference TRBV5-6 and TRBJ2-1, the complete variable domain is DAGVTQSPTHLIKTRGQQVTLRCSPKSGHDTVSWYQQALGQGPQFIFQYYEEEERQRGNFPDRFSGHQFPNYSSELNVNALLLGDSALYLCASSSSVPNEQFFGPGTRLTVL.

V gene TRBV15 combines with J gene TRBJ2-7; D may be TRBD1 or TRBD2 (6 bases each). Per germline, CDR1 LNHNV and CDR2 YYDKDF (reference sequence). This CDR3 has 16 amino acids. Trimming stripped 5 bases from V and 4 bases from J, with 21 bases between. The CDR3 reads CATSLGPGAFNYEQYF. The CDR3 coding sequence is TGTGCCACCAGCCTGGGGCCGGGGGCATTCAATTACGAGCAGTACTTC.

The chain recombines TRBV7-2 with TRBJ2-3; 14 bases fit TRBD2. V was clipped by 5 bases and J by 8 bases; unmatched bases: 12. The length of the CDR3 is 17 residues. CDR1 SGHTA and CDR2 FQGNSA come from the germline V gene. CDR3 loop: CASSLLGTSGSVGTQYF. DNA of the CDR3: TGTGCCAGCAGCCTCCTAGGGACTAGCGGGAGTGTTGGTACGCAGTATTTT.

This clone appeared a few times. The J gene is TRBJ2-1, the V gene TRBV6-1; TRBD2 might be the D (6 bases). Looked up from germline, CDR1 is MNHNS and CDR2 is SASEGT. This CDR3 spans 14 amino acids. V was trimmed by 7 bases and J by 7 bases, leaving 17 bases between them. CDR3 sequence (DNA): TGTGCCAGCAATGTGGGAGGCCGCGAGAATGAGCAGTTCTTC. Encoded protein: CASNVGGRENEQFF.

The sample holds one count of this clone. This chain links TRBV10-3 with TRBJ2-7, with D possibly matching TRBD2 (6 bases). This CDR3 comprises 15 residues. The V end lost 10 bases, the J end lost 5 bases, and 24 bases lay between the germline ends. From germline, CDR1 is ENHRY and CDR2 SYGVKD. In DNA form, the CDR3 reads TGTGCCACTTCGGAAACCCCGACTAGTCTCCACGAGCAGTACTTC. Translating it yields CATSETPTSLHEQYF.

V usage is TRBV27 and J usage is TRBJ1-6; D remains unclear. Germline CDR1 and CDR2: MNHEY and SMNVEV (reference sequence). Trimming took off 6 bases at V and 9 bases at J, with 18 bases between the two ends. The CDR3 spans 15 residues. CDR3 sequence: CASSPNRGGSSPLHF. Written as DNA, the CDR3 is TGTGCCAGCAGCCCTAACAGAGGCGGTAGTTCACCCCTCCACTTT.

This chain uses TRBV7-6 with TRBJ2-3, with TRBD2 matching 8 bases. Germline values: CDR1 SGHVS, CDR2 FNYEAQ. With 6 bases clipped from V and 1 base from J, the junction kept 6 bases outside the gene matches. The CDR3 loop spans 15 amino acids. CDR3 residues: CASSRSGGGTDTQYF. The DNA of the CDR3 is TGTGCCAGCAGTCGGAGCGGGGGAGGCACAGATACGCAGTATTTT.

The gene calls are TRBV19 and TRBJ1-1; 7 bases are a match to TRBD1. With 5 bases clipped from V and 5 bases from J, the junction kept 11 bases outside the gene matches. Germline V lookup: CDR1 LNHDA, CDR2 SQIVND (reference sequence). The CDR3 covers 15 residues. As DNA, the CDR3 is TGTGCCAGTAGTGACCAGACAGGGTTCTGGACTGAAGCTTTCTTT. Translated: CASSDQTGFWTEAFF.

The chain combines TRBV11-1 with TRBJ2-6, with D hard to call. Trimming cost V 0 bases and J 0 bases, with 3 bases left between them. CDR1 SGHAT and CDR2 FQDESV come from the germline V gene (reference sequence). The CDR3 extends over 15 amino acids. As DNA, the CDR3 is TGTGCCAGCAGCTTAGCGGGCTCTGGGGCCAACGTCCTGACTTTC. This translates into CASSLAGSGANVLTF.

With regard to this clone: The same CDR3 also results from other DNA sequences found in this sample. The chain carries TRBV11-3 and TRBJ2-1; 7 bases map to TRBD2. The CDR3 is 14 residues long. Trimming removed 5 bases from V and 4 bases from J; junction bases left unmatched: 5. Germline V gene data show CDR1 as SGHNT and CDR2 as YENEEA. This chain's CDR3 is CASSSGTKYNEQFF. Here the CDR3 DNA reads TGTGCCAGCAGCAGCGGGACTAAGTACAATGAGCAGTTCTTC.

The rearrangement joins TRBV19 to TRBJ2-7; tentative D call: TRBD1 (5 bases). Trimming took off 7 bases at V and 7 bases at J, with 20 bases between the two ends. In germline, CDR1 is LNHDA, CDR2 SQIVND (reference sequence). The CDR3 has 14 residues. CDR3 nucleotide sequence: TGTGCCAGTACCGGACCCTCACAGGCACGGGAGCAGTACTTC. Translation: CASTGPSQAREQYF.

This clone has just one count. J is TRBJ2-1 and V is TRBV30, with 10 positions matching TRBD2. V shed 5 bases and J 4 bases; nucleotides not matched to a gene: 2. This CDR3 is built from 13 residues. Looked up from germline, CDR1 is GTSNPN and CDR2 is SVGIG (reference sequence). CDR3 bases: TGTGCCTGGGAGCGGGAGGGGTACAATGAGCAGTTCTTC. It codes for CAWEREGYNEQFF.

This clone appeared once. The CDR3 nucleotides read TGTGCCAGCTTTAGGCACGGGGCACATGAGCAGTTCTTC. It is translated as CASFRHGAHEQFF. The rearrangement joins TRBV6-1 to TRBJ2-1, with D perhaps given as TRBD1 or TRBD2 (5 bases each). Germline V gene data show CDR1 as MNHNS and CDR2 as SASEGT. Trimming removed 8 bases at V and 8 bases at J, with 16 bases between. This CDR3 spans 13 amino acids.

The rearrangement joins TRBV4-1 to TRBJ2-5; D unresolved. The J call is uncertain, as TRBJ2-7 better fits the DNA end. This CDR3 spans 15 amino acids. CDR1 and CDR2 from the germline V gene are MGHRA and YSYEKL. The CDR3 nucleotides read TGCGCCAGCAGCTTATACTACCCCACATCCTACGAGCAGTACTTC. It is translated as CASSLYYPTSYEQYF.

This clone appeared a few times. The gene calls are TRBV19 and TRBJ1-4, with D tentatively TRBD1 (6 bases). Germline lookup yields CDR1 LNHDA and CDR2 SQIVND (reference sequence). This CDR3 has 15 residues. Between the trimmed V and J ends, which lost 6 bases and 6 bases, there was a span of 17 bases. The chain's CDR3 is CASSTAGAGDEKLFF. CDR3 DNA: TGTGCCAGTAGCACGGCGGGGGCGGGGGATGAAAAACTGTTTTTT.

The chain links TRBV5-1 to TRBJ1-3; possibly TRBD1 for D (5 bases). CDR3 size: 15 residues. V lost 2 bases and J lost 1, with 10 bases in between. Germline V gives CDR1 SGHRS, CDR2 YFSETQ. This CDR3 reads CASSFDRFSGNTIYF. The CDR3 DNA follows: TGCGCCAGCAGCTTTGACAGATTTTCTGGAAACACCATATATTTT.

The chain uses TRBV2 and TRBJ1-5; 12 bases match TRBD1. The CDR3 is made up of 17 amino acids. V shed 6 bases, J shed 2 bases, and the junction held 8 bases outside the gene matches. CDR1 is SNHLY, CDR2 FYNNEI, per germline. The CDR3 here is CASRAGTGGIGNQPQHF. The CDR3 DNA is TGTGCCAGCAGGGCAGGGACAGGGGGCATCGGCAATCAGCCCCAGCATTTT.

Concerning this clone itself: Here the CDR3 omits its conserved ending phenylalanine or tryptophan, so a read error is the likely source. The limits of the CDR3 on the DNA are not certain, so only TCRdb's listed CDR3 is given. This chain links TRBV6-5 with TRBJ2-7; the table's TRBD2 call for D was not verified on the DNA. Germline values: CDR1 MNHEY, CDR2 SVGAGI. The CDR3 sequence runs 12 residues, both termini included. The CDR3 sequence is CASRPTEGRPRG.